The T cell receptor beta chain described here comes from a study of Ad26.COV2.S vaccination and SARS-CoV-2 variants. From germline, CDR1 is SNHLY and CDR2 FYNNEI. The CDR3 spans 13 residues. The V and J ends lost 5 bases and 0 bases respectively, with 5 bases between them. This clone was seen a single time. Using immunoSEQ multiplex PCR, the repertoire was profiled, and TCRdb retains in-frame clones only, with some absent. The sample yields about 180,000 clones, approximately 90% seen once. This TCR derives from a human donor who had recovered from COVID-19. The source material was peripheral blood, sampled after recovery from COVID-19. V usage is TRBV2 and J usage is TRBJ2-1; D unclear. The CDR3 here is CASSLSSYNEQFF. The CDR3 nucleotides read TGTGCCAGCAGTCTTAGCTCCTACAATGAGCAGTTCTTC.